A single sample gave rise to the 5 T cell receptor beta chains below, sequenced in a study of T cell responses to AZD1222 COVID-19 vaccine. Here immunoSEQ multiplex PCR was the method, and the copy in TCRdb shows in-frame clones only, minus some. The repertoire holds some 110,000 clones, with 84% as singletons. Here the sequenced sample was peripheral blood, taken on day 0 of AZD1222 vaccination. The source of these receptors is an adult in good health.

Here the CDR3 DNA reads TGTGCCAGCGGAGGGGTGGCGACTGAAGCTTTCTTT. It codes for CASGGVATEAFF. The chain combines TRBV4-2 with TRBJ1-1; D is possibly TRBD1 (5 bases). The CDR3 runs 12 residues. The ends were cut back, 8 bases at V and 5 bases at J, with 12 bases in the middle. Germline V lookup: CDR1 LGHNA, CDR2 YNFKEQ.

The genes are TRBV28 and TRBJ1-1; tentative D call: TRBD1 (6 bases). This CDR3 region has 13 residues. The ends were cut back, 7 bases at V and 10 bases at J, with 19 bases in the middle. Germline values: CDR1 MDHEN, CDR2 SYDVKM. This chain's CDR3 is CASTVPGATSAFF. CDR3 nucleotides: TGTGCCAGCACAGTTCCAGGGGCCACCTCAGCTTTCTTT.

CDR3 sequence reads: CASSPNTGSYNEQFF. In nucleotides, the CDR3 is TGTGCCAGCAGCCCTAACACCGGCTCCTACAATGAGCAGTTCTTC. The chain uses TRBV7-2 and TRBJ2-1, with D uncertain. Between the trimmed V and J ends, which lost 5 bases and 0 bases, there was a span of 11 bases. Per germline, CDR1 SGHTA and CDR2 FQGNSA. This CDR3 has 15 amino acids.

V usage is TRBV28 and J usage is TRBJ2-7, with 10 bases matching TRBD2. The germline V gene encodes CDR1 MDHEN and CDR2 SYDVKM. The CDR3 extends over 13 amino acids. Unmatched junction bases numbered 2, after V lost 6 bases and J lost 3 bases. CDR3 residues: CASRVAGGYEQYF. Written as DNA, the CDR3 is TGTGCCAGCAGGGTAGCGGGGGGCTACGAGCAGTACTTC.

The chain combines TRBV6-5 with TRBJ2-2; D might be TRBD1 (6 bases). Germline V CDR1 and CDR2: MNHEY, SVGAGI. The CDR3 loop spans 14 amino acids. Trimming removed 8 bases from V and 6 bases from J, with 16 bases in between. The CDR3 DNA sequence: TGTGCCAGCCGGAGACAGGAGAGGGCCGGGGAGCTGTTTTTT. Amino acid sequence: CASRRQERAGELFF.